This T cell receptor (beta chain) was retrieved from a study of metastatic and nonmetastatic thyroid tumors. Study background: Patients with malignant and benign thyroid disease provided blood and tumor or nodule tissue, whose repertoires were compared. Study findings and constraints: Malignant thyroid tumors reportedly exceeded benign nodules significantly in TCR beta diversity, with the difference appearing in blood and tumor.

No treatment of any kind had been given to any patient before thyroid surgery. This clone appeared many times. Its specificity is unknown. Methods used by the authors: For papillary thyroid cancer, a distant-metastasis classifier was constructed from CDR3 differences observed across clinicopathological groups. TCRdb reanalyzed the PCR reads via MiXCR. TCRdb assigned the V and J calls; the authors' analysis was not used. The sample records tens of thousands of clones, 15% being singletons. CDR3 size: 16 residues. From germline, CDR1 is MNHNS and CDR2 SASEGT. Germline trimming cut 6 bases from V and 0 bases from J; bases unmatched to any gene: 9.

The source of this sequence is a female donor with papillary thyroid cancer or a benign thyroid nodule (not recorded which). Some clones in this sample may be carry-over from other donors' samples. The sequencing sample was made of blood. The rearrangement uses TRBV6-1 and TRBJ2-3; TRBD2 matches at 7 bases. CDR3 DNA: TGTGCCAGCAGCCCCAGCAGCGGGGCCAGCACAGATACGCAGTATTTT. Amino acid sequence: CASSPSSGASTDTQYF.